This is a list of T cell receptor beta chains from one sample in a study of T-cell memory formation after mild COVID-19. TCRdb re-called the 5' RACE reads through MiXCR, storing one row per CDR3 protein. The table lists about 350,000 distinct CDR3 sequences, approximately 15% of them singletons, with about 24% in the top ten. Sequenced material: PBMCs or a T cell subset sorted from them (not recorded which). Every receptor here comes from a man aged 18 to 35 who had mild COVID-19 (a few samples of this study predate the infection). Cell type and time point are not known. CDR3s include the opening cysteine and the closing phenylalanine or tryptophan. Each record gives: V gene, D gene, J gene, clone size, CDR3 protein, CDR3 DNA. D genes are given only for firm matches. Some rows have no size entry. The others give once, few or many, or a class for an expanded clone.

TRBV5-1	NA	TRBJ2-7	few	CASSLQPGNYEQYF	TGCGCCAGCAGCCTCCAGCCAGGGAACTACGAGCAGTACTTC
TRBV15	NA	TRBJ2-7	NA	CATRRGGLADSGYEQYF	TGTGCCACCAGGAGAGGGGGGTTGGCGGATTCAGGCTACGAGCAGTACTTC
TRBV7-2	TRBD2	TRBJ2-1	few	CASSPRGRVLNNEQFF	TGTGCCAGCAGCCCGAGAGGGAGGGTGCTTAACAATGAGCAGTTCTTC
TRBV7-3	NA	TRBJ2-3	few	CASSLTFGVQDTQYF	TGTGCCAGCAGCTTAACGTTTGGGGTTCAAGATACGCAGTATTTT
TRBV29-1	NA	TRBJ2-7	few	CSVDSVSSYEQYF	TGCAGCGTTGATAGCGTGAGCTCCTACGAGCAGTACTTC
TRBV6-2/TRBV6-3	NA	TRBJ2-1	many	CASSLGQPYNEQFF	TGTGCCAGTTCACTCGGACAGCCCTACAATGAGCAGTTCTTC
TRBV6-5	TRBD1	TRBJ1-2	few	CASSRSGQGIYGYTF	TGTGCCAGCAGCCGTTCGGGACAGGGAATTTATGGCTACACCTTC
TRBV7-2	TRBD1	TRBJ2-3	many	CASSQGGTDTQYF	TGTGCCAGCAGCCAGGGGGGCACAGATACGCAGTATTTT
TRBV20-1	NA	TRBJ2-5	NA	CSAALQGTQYF	TGCAGTGCTGCCCTCCAGGGAACCCAGTACTTC
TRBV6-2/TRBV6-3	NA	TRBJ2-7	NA	CASSYSLGRDWPYEQYF	TGTGCCAGCAGTTACTCCCTCGGTAGGGATTGGCCCTACGAGCAGTACTTC
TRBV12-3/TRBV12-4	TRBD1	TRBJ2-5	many	CASSLEWGGQGDETQYF	TGTGCCAGCAGTTTAGAGTGGGGGGGACAGGGAGATGAGACCCAGTACTTC
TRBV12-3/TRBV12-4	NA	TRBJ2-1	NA	CASSRAGTHNEQFF	TGTGCCAGCAGTAGGGCAGGGACCCACAATGAGCAGTTCTTC
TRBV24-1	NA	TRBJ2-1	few	CATSSGPADEQFF	NA
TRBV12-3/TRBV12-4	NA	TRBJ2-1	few	CASSPSVLPSYNEQFF	TGTGCCAGCAGCCCCTCCGTACTACCATCCTACAATGAGCAGTTCTTC